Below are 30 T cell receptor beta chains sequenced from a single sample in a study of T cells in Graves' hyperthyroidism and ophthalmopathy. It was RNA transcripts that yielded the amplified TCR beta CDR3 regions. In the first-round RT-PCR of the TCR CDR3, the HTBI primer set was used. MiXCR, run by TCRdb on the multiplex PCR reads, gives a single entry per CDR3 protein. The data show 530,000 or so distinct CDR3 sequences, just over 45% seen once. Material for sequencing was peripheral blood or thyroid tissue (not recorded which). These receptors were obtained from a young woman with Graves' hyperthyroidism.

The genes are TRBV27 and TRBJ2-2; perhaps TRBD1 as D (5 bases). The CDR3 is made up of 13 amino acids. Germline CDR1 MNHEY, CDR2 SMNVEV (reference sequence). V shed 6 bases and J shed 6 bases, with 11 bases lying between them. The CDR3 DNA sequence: TGTGCCAGCAGGGCAGGGTTTGCCGGGGAGCTGTTTTTT. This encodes CASRAGFAGELFF.

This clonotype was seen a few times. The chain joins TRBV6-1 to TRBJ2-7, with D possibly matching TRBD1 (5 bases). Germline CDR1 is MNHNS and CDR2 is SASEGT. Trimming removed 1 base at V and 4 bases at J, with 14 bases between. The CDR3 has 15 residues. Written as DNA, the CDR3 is TGTGCCAGCAGTGAAGTTCGTGGGGCAATGTACGAGCAGTACTTC. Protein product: CASSEVRGAMYEQYF.

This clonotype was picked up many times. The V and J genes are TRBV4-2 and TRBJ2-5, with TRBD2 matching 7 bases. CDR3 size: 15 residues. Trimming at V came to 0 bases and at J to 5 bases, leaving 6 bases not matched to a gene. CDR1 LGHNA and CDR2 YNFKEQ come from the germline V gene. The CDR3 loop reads CASSQEPAGTETQYF. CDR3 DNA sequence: TGTGCCAGCAGCCAAGAACCAGCGGGAACTGAGACCCAGTACTTC.

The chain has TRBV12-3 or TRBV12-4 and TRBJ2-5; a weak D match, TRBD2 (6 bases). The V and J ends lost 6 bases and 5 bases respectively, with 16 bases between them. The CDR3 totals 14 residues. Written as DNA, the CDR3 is TGTGCCAGCAGCGAAGCGGAGGGCCGCGAGACCCAGTACTTC. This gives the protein CASSEAEGRETQYF.

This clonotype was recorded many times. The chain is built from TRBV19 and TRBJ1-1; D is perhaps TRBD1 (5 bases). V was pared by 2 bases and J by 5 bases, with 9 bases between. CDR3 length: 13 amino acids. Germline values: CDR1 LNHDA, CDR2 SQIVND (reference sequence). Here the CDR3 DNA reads TGTGCCAGTAGTATAACAGGTAGGACTGAAGCTTTCTTT. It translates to CASSITGRTEAFF.

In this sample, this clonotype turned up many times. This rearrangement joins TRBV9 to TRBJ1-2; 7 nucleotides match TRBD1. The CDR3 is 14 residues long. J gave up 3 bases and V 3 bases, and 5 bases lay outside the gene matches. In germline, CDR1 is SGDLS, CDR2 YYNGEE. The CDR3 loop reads CASSATGTDYGYTF. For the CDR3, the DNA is TGTGCCAGCAGCGCAACCGGGACAGACTATGGCTACACCTTC.

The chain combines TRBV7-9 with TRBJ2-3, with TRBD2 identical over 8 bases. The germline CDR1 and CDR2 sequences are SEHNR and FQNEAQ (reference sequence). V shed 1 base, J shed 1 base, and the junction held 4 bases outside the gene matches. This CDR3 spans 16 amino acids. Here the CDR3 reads CASSLVVTSGTDTQYF. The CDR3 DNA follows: TGTGCCAGCAGCTTAGTAGTGACTAGCGGCACAGATACGCAGTATTTT.

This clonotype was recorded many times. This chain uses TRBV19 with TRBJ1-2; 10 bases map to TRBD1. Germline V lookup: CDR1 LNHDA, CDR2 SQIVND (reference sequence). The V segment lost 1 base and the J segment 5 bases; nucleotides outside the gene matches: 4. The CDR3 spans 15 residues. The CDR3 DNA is TGTGCCAGTAGTATAGGTACGGGACAGGGGTATGGCTACACCTTC. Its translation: CASSIGTGQGYGYTF.

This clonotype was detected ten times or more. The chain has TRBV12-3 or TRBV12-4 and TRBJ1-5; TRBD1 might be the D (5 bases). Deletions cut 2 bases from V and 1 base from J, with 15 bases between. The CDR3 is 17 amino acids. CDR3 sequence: CASSLHPPRESNQPQHF. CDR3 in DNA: TGTGCCAGCAGTTTACACCCACCCAGGGAGAGCAATCAGCCCCAGCATTTT.

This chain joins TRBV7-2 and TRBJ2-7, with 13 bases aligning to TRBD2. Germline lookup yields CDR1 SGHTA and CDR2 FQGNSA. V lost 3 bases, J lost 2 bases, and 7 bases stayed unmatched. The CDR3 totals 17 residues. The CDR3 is CASSFWTSGSGTYEQYF. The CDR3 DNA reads TGTGCCAGCAGCTTCTGGACTAGCGGGAGTGGAACCTACGAGCAGTACTTC. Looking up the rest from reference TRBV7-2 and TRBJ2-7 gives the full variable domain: GAGVSQSPSNKVTEKGKDVELRCDPISGHTALYWYRQSLGQGLEFLIYFQGNSAPDKSGLPSDRFSAERTGGSVSTLTIQRTQQEDSAVYLCASSFWTSGSGTYEQYFGPGTRLTVT.

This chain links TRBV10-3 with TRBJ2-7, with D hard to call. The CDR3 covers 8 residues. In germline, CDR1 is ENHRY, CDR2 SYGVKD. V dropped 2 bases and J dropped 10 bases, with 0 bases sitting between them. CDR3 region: CAISEQYF. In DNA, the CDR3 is TGTGCCATCAGTGAGCAGTACTTC.

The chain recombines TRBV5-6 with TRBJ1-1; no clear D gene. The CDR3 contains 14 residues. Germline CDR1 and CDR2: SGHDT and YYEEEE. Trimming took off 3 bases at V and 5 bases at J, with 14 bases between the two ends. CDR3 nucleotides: TGTGCCAGCAGCTCCCGAAGGTCCCCTACTGAAGCTTTCTTT. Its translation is CASSSRRSPTEAFF.

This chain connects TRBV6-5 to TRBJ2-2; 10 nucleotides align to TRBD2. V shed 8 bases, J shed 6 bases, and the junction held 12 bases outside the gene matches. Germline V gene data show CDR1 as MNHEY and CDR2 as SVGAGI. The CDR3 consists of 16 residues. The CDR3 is CASLVRQSGRAGELFF. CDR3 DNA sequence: TGTGCCAGCCTAGTACGACAGAGCGGGAGGGCCGGGGAGCTGTTTTTT.

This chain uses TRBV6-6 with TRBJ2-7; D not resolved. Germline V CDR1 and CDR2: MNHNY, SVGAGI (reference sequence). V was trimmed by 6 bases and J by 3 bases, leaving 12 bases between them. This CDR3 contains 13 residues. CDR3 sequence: CASSQRRDYEQYF. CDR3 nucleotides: TGTGCCAGCAGCCAAAGAAGGGACTACGAGCAGTACTTC.

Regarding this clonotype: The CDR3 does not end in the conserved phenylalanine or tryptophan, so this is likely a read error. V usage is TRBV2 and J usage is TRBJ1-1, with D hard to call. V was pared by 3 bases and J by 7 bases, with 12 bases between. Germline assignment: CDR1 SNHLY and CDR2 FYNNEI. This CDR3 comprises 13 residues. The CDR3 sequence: CASSEVSGIEAFS. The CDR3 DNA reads TGTGCCAGCAGTGAGGTTAGCGGGATTGAAGCTTTCTCT.

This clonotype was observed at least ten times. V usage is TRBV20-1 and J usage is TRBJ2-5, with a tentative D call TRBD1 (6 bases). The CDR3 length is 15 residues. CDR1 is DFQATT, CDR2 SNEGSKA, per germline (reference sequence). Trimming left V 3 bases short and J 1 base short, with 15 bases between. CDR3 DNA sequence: TGCAGTGCTAGCCGGGGTCAGGGGAGCCAAGAGACCCAGTACTTC. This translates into CSASRGQGSQETQYF.

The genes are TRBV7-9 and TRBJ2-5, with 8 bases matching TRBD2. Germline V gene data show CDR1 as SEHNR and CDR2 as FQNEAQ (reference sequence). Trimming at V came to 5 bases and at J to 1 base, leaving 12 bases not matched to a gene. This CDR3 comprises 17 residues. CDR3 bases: TGTGCCAGCAGCGGCACTAGCGGAACCGGATTCCAAGAGACCCAGTACTTC. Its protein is CASSGTSGTGFQETQYF.

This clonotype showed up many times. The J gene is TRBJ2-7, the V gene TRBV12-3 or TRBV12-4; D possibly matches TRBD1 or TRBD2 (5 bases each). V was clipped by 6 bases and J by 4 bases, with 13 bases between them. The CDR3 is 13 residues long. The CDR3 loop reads CASSWGWEYEQYF. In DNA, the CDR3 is TGTGCCAGCAGCTGGGGGTGGGAATACGAGCAGTACTTC.

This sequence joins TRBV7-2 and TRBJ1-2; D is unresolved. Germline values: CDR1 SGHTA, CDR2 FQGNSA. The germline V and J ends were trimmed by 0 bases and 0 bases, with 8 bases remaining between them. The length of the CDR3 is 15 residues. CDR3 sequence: CASSLALGTNYGYTF. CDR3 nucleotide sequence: TGTGCCAGCAGCTTAGCCCTGGGAACTAACTATGGCTACACCTTC.

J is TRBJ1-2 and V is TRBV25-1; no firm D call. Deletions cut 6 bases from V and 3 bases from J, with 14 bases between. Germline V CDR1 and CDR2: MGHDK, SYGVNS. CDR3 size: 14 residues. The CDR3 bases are TGTGCCAGCAGCTTTTCAGCAGGACACTATGGCTACACCTTC. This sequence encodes CASSFSAGHYGYTF.

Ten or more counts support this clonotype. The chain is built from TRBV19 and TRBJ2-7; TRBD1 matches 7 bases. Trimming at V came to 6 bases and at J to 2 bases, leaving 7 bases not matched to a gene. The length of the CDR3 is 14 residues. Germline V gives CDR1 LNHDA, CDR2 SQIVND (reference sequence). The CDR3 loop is CASSPRGRAYEQYF. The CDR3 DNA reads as TGTGCCAGTAGCCCCAGGGGGAGAGCCTACGAGCAGTACTTC.

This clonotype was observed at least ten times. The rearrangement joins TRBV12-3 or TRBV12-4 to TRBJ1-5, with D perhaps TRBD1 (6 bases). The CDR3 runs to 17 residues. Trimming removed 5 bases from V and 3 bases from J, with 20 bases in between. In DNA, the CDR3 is TGTGCCAGCAGTCCCCACAGGGCCCGGCCTGACAATCAGCCCCAGCATTTT. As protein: CASSPHRARPDNQPQHF.

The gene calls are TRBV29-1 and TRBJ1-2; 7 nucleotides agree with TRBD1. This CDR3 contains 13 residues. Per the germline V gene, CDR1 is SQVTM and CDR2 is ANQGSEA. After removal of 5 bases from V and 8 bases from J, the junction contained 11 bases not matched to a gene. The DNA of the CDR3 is TGCAGCGTTAGACAGGGACAGTACCGAGGCTACACCTTC. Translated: CSVRQGQYRGYTF.

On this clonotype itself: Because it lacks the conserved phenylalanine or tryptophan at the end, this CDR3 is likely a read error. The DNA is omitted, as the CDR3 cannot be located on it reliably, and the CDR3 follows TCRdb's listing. The CDR3 reads CASSLGRQGQNT. This chain links TRBV5-4 with TRBJ2-5; TRBD1 is the table's D call, not checked against the DNA. Germline V gene data show CDR1 as SGHNT and CDR2 as YYREEE (reference sequence). The CDR3 adds up to 12 amino acids, both ends counted.

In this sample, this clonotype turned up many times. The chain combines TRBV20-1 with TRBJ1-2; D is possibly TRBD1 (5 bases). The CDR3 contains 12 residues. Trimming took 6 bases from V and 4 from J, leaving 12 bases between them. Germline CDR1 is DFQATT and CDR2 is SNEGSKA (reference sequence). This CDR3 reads CSASGLPYGYTF. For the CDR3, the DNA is TGCAGTGCCTCGGGACTTCCCTATGGCTACACCTTC.

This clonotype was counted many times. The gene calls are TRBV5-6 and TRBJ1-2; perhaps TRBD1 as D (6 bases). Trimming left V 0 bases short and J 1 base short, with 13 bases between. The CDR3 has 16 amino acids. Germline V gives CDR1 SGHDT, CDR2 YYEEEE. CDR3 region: CASSLVQGLDNYGYTF. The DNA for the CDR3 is TGTGCCAGCAGCTTGGTTCAGGGGCTTGATAACTATGGCTACACCTTC.

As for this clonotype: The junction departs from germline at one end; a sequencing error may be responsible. CDR3 loop: CTSSDFRLAGEAGELFF. The CDR3 DNA reads as TGTACCAGCAGCGATTTTAGACTAGCGGGAGAAGCCGGGGAGCTGTTTTTT. The J gene is TRBJ2-2, the V gene TRBV12-3 or TRBV12-4; 12 bases line up with TRBD2. The CDR3 loop spans 17 amino acids.

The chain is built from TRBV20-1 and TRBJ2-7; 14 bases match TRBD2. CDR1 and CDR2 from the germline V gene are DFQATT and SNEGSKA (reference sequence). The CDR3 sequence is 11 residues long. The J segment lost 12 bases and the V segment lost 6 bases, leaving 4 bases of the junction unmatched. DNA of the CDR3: TGCAGTGCGGGGACTAGCGGGAGTTGGTACTTC. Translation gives CSAGTSGSWYF.

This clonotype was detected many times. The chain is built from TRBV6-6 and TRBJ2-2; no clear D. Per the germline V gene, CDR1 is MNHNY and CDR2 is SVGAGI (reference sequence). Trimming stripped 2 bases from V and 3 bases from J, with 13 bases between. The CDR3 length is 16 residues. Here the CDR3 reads CASSYLGRVDTGELFF. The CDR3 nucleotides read TGTGCCAGCAGTTACCTCGGTAGGGTTGACACCGGGGAGCTGTTTTTT.

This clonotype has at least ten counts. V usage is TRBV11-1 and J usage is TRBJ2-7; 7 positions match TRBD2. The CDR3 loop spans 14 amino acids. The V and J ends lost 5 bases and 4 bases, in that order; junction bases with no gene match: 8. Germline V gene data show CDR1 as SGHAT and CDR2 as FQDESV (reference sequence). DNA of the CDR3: TGTGCCAGCAGCCAACGGGAGGAAATATACGAGCAGTACTTC. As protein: CASSQREEIYEQYF.